This T cell receptor (beta chain) comes out of a study of blood T cells in healthy people across ages. Combining a sample-barcoded 5' primer with a J-beta primer mix, a second PCR ran for about 7 to 12 cycles. In TCRdb, the 5' RACE reads were re-called with MiXCR into one record per CDR3 protein. The sample records 870,000 or so distinct CDR3 sequences, about 30% being singletons. This clonotype was recorded at least ten times. The CDR3 length is 11 residues. CDR1 is MNHNY and CDR2 is SVGAGI in the germline V gene (reference sequence). J gave up 9 bases and V 6 bases, and 3 bases lay outside the gene matches.

This chain uses TRBV6-6 with TRBJ1-2; 8 nucleotides agree with TRBD1. The sample comprised blood. The TCR was taken from a woman of 80 years or more in good health. Here the CDR3 DNA reads TGTGCCAGCAGCCGACAGGGGAGCTACACCTTC. Its protein is CASSRQGSYTF.